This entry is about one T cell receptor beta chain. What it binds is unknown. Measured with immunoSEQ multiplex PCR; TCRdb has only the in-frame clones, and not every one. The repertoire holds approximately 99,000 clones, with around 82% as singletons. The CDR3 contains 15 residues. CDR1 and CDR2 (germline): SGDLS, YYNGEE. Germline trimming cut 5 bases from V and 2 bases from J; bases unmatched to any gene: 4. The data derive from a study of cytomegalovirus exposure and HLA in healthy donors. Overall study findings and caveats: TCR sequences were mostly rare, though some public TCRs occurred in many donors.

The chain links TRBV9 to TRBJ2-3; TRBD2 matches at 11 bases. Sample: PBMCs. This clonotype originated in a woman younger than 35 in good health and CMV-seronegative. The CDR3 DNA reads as TGTGCCAGCAGTAGGGGACTAGCGGCCACAGATACGCAGTATTTT. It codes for CASSRGLAATDTQYF.